Sequencing of this T cell receptor (beta chain) was carried out in a study of radiotherapy plus CTLA-4 blockade in lung cancer. Study-wide background: An objective response was seen in under 20% of patients, and disease control in 25% to 40%. General study results and limits: Among blood TCR repertoires after radiotherapy plus ipilimumab, tumor-derived clones expanded. The authors reported that early blood T cell clone dynamics, with interferon-beta, best predicted response.

The V gene lost 2 bases and the J gene lost 0 bases, with 15 bases spanning the gap. Germline CDR1 reads SGHRS; CDR2 reads YFSETQ. CDR3 length: 18 amino acids. A remark on this clone: The antigen is unknown.

Focal radiation with ipilimumab CTLA-4 blockade was given to patients with chemo-refractory metastatic non-small-cell lung cancer. Sequencing used immunoSEQ multiplex PCR; TCRdb keeps in-frame clones, though not all of them. This sample carries about 62,000 clones, 70% to 80% of them seen once, and the ten largest clones take about 4.5%. The origin of this receptor is a human donor with non-small cell lung cancer who had a complete response to radiotherapy plus ipilimumab. The chain employs TRBV5-1 and TRBJ2-6; unclear D gene. Sequenced material: peripheral blood, taken from a patient treated with radiotherapy plus ipilimumab. The CDR3 is CASSLEQSTFSGANVLTF. In DNA form, the CDR3 reads TGCGCCAGCAGCTTAGAACAGAGCACCTTCTCTGGGGCCAACGTCCTGACTTTC. Variable domain in full (rest from reference TRBV5-1 and TRBJ2-6): KAGVTQTPRYLIKTRGQQVTLSCSPISGHRSVSWYQQTPGQGLQFLFEYFSETQRNKGNFPGRFSGRQFSNSRSEMNVSTLELGDSALYLCASSLEQSTFSGANVLTFGAGSRLTVL.